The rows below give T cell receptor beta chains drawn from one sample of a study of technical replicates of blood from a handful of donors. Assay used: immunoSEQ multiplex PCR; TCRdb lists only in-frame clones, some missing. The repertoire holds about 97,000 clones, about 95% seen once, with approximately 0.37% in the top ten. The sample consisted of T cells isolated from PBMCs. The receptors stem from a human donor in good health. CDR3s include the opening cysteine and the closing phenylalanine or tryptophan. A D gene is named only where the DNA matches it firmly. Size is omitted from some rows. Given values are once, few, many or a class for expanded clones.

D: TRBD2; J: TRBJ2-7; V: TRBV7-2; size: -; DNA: TGTGCCAGCAGCATGGGACTAGATAATTCCTACGAGCAGTACTTC; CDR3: CASSMGLDNSYEQYF
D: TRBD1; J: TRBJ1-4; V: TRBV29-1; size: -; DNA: TGCAGCGTCTGGGGACAGGAACTGTTTTTT; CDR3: CSVWGQELFF
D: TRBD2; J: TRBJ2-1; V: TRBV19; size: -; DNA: TGTGCCAGTAGCACCGGGACTAGCGTTTACAATGAGCAGTTCTTC; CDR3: CASSTGTSVYNEQFF
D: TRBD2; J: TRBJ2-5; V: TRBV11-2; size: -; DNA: TGTGCCAGCAGCTCCGACTTAGCGGGAGGAGAGACCCAGTACTTC; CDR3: CASSSDLAGGETQYF
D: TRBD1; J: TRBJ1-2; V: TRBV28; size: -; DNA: TGTGCCAGCCGCGACAGGACAGGGGGTGGGTATGGCTACACCTTC; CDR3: CASRDRTGGGYGYTF
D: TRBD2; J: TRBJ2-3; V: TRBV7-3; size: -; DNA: TGTGCCAGCAGCTTAATATGGACTAGCAAGGCAGATACGCAGTATTTT; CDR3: CASSLIWTSKADTQYF
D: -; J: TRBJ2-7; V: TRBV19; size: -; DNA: TGTGCCAGTAGTACGACAGGATTACAAGACGAGCAGTACTTC; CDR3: CASSTTGLQDEQYF
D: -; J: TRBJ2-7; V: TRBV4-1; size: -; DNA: TGCGCCAGCAGCCAAGTGACAGCGCCCACCTACGAGCAGTACTTC; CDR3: CASSQVTAPTYEQYF
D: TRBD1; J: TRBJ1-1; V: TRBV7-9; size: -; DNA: TGTGCCAGCAGTTGGACAGGGGGAGGCACTGAAGCTTTCTTT; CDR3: CASSWTGGGTEAFF
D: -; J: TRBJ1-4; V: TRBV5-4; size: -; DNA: TGTGCCAGCAGCTTAGGGGCAACTAATGAAAAACTGTTTTTT; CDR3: CASSLGATNEKLFF
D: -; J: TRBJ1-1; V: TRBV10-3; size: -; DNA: TGTGCCACTGCGACGGAGCTGAACACTGAAGCTTTCTTT; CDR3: CATATELNTEAFF
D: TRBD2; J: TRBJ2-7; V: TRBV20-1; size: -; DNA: TGCAGTGCTAGAGGGGGGACTAGCGGGAACTTC; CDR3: CSARGGTSGNF
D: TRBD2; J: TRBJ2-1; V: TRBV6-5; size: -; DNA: TGTGCCAGCAGCCCCCTCGTCCTAGCGGGCAATGAGCAGTTCTTC; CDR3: CASSPLVLAGNEQFF
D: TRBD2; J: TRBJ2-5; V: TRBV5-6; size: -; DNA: TGTGCCAGCAGCCAAACCTTGAGCGGGAGGGCCCAAGAGACCCAGTACTTC; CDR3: CASSQTLSGRAQETQYF
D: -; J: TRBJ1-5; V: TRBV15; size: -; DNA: TGTGCCACCAGCAGGGACACTTATCAGCCCCAGCATTTT; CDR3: CATSRDTYQPQHF
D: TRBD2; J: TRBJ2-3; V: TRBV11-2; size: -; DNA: TGTGCCAGCAGCTTAAATTCAGCGGGAGGTATGGATACGCAGTATTTT; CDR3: CASSLNSAGGMDTQYF
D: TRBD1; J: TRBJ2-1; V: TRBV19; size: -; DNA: TGTGCCAGTAACCCCGACAGGGCCACATACAATGAGCAGTTCTTC; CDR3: CASNPDRATYNEQFF
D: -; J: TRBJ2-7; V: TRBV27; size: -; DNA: TGTGCCAGCAGTTTAGGGCAGAACTACGAGCAGTACTTC; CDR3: CASSLGQNYEQYF
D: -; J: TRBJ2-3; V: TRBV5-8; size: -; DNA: TGTGCCAGCAGTAACCGGGTTACAGATACGCAGTATTTT; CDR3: CASSNRVTDTQYF
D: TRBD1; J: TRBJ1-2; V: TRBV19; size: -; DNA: TGTGCCAGTAGTATAGGGCCTACAGGGGGAAGGTATGGCTACACCTTC; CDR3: CASSIGPTGGRYGYTF
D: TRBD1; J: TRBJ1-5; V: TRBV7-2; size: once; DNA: TGTGCCAGCAGCTCAGACAAAGGGGGCCGTTTGGGAGAGCCCCAGCATTTT; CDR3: CASSSDKGGRLGEPQHF
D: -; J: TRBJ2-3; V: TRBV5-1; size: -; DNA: TGCGCCAGCAGCTTGGCTACGGATACGCAGTATTTT; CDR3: CASSLATDTQYF
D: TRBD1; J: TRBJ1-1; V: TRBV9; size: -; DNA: TGTGCCAGCAGCCCTCAACCCCGGGACAGGGATACTGAAGCTTTCTTT; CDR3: CASSPQPRDRDTEAFF
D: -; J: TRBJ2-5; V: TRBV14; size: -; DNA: TGTGCCAGCAGCCCAGGGGAGACCCAGTACTTC; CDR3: CASSPGETQYF
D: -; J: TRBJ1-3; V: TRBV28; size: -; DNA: TGTGCCAGCAGGGCCCGTGGGGCAGGATCTGGAAACACCATATATTTT; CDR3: CASRARGAGSGNTIYF
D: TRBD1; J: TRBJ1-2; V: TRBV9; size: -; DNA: TGTGCCAGCAGCGCATTTCGGGGGGTCAGGGGGCCTTATGGCTACACCTTC; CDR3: CASSAFRGVRGPYGYTF
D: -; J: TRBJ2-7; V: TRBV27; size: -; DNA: TGTGCCAGCAGTTTAGCCAGGGCCTACGAGCAGTACTTC; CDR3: CASSLARAYEQYF
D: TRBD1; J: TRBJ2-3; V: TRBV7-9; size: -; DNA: TGTGCCAGCAGCTTTAGGGGACAGACCACAGATACGCAGTATTTT; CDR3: CASSFRGQTTDTQYF
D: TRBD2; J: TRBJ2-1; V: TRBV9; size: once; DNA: TGTGCCAGCCTGGGGAGCGGGAGGGGACACAATGAGCAGTTCTTC; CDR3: CASLGSGRGHNEQFF
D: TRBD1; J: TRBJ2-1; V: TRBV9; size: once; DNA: TGTGCCAGCAGCACCCGACAGGGTTATGAGCAGTTCTTC; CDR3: CASSTRQGYEQFF
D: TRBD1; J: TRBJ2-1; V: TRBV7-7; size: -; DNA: TGTGCCAGCAGCTTAAAGGCAGGGGGCTCCTACAATGAGCAGTTCTTC; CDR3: CASSLKAGGSYNEQFF
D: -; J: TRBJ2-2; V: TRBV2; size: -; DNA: TGTGCCAGCAGGGACGATTGGGGCAGGGAGCTGTTTTTT; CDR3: CASRDDWGRELFF
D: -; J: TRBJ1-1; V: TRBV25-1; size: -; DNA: TGTGCCAGCAGTGCCCAAGTAGGATGGGACATCAACACTGAAGCTTTCTTT; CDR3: CASSAQVGWDINTEAFF
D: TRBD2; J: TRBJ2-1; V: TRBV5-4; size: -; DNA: TGTGCCAGCAGCTTGGAGCTAGCGGGAGATAATGAGCAGTTCTTC; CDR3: CASSLELAGDNEQFF
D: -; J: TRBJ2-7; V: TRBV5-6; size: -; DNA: TGTGCCAGCAGCTTGTTCCTGAGTACCTACGAGCAGTACTTC; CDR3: CASSLFLSTYEQYF
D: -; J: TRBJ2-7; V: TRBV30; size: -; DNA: TGTGCCTGGGCTGCAGTAAGTCCCTACGAGCAGTACTTC; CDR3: CAWAAVSPYEQYF
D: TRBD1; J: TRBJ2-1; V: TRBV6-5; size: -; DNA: TGTGCCAGCAGCCTAGACAGGGATGAGAACAATGAGCAGTTCTTC; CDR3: CASSLDRDENNEQFF
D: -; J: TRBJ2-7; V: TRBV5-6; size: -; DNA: TGTGCCAGCAGCCTAAGGTGGGCCCCCTACGAGCAGTACTTC; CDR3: CASSLRWAPYEQYF
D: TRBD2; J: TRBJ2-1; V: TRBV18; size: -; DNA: TGTGCCAGCTCACGACTAGCGGGAGTCGTCAATGAGCAGTTCTTC; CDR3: CASSRLAGVVNEQFF
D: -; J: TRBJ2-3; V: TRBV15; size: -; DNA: TGTGCCACCAGCAGAGAGGGGGGAAGCACAGATACGCAGTATTTT; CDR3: CATSREGGSTDTQYF
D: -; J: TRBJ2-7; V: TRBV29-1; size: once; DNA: TGCAGCGTTGTACTAGCAACCTACGAGCAGTACTTC; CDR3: CSVVLATYEQYF